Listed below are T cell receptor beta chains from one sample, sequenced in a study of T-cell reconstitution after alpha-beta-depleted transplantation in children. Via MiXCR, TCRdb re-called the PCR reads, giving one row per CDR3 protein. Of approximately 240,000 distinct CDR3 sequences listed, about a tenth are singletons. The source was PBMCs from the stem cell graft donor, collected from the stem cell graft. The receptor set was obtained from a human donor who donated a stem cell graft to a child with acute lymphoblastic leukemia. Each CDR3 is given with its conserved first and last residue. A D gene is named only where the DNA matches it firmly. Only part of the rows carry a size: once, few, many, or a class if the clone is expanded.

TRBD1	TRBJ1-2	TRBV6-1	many	CASRAGDSYGYTF	TGTGCCAGCAGGGCAGGGGACAGCTATGGCTACACCTTC
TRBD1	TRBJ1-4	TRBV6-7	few	CASSYSCTGEAFNEKLFF	TGTGCCAGCAGTTACTCGTGCACAGGGGAAGCTTTTAATGAAAAACTGTTTTTT
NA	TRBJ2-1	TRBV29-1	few	CSGRAAWNEQFF	TGCAGCGGCCGCGCAGCTTGGAATGAGCAGTTCTTC
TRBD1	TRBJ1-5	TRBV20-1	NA	CSARDLSEGTGTNQPQHF	TGCAGTGCTAGAGATCTCTCAGAGGGGACAGGGACGAATCAGCCCCAGCATTTT
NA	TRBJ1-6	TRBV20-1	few	CSARRGAAYNSPLHF	TGCAGTGCTAGGAGGGGGGCGGCCTATAATTCACCCCTCCACTTT
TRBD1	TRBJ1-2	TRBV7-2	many	CASSTQTGGAYGYTF	TGTGCCAGCAGCACCCAGACAGGGGGCGCCTATGGCTACACCTTC
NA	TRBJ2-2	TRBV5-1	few	CASSPDPAGTGELFF	TGCGCCAGCAGCCCGGACCCAGCGGGCACCGGGGAGCTGTTTTTT
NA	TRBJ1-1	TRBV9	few	CASSVVPELNTEAFF	TGTGCCAGCAGCGTAGTCCCGGAACTGAACACTGAAGCTTTCTTT
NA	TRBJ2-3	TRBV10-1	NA	CASSEWQGSDTQYF	TGCGCCAGCAGTGAGTGGCAGGGGTCAGATACGCAGTATTTT
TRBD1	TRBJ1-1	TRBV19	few	CASSTIQGVGTEAFF	TGTGCCAGTAGTACAATACAGGGGGTCGGCACTGAAGCTTTCTTT
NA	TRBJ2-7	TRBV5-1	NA	CASSLVPGVSYEQYF	TGCGCCAGCAGCTTGGTCCCAGGGGTGTCCTACGAGCAGTACTTC
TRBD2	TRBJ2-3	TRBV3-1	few	CASGTSGTDTQYF	TGTGCCAGCGGTACTAGCGGCACAGATACGCAGTATTTT
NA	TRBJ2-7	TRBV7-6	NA	CASSLARTVRWEQYF	TGTGCCAGCAGCTTAGCCAGGACAGTGCGTTGGGAGCAGTACTTC
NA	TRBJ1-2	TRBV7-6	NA	CASSLAVPGAGGYTF	TGTGCCAGCAGCTTAGCGGTCCCAGGGGCGGGCGGCTACACCTTC
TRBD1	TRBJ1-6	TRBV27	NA	CASSRKSLTGTAFNSPLHF	TGTGCCAGCAGCAGGAAAAGCTTAACGGGGACAGCCTTTAATTCACCCCTCCACTTT
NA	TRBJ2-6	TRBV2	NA	CASMAPPSGANVLTF	TGTGCCAGCATGGCTCCACCCTCTGGGGCCAACGTCCTGACTTTC
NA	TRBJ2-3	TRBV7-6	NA	CASSDGGRDTQYF	TGTGCCAGCAGCGACGGGGGAAGAGATACGCAGTATTTT
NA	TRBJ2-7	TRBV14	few	CASSQGSGTLTYEQYF	TGTGCCAGCAGCCAAGGTTCAGGGACATTGACCTACGAGCAGTACTTC
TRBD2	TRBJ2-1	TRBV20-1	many	CSASPSGGYNEQFF	TGCAGTGCTAGCCCCAGCGGGGGTTACAATGAGCAGTTCTTC
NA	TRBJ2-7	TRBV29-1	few	CSVEMDKDEQYF	TGCAGCGTTGAAATGGACAAGGACGAGCAGTACTTC
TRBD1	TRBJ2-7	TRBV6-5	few	CASSYGTGSSYEQYF	TGTGCCAGCAGTTATGGGACAGGGAGCTCCTACGAGCAGTACTTC
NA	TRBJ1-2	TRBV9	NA	CASSVARGYGYTF	TGTGCCAGCAGCGTAGCGAGGGGCTATGGCTACACCTTC
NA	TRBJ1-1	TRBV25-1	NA	CASSRRKNTEAFF	TGTGCCAGCAGTCGCAGAAAGAACACTGAAGCTTTCTTT
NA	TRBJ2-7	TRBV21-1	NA	CASSPVGPGEQYF	TGTGCCAGCAGCCCGGTGGGGCCGGGGGAGCAGTACTTC
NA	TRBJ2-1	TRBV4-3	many	CASSQDWAVDNEQFF	TGCGCCAGCAGCCAAGATTGGGCAGTTGACAATGAGCAGTTCTTC
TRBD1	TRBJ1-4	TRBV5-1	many	CASSWTGLTNEKLFF	TGCGCCAGCAGCTGGACAGGCCTAACTAATGAAAAACTGTTTTTT
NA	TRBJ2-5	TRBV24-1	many	CATSDRTEETQYF	TGTGCCACCAGTGATCGGACAGAAGAGACCCAGTACTTC
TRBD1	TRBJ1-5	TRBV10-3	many	CAISDRDSPQHF	TGTGCCATCAGCGACAGGGACTCTCCCCAGCATTTT
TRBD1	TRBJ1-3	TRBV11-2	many	CASSLGTGQGTIYF	TGTGCCAGCAGCTTGGGGACAGGCCAAGGCACCATATATTTT